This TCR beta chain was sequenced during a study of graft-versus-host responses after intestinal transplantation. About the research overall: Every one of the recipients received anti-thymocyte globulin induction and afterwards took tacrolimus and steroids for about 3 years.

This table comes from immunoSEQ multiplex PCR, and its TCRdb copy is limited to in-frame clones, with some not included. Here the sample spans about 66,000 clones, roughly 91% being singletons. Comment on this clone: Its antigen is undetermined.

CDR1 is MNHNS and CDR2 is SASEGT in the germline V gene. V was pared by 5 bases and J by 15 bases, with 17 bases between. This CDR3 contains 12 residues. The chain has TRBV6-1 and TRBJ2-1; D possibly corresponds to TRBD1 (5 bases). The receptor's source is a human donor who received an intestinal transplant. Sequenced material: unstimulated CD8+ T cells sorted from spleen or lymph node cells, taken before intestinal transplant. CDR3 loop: CASSLTGVIGFF. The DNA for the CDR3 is TGTGCCAGCAGTCTCACAGGAGTCATTGGGTTCTTC.